A single sample is the source of the 28 T cell receptor beta chains below, sequenced in a study of blood T cell repertoires in COVID-19. The table came from immunoSEQ multiplex PCR; TCRdb's copy has only in-frame clones and leaves some out. Here the sample spans some 150,000 clones, 75% to 90% being singletons. Sample: peripheral blood. The receptors come from a man aged 50-60 years with active COVID-19.

This clone was detected only a few times. This chain links TRBV4-3 with TRBJ1-2; D perhaps matches TRBD1 (6 bases). CDR1 is LGHNA and CDR2 is YSLEER in the germline V gene. The CDR3 is 15 residues long. Trimming took off 0 bases at V and 7 bases at J, with 15 bases between the two ends. CDR3 in DNA: TGCGCCAGCAGCCAAGATCTCTGGGGGCTCGCTGGCTACACCTTC. This translates into CASSQDLWGLAGYTF.

J is TRBJ2-3 and V is TRBV13, with a weak D call TRBD1 (5 bases). Germline V gene data show CDR1 as PRHDT and CDR2 as FYEKMQ (reference sequence). This CDR3 spans 14 amino acids. V lost 0 bases and J 5 bases, leaving 9 bases between the germline ends. Here the CDR3 reads CASSLGQGLDTQYF. In DNA form, the CDR3 reads TGTGCCAGCAGCTTAGGGCAGGGTTTAGATACGCAGTATTTT.

This clone was seen once. This rearrangement joins TRBV5-6 to TRBJ2-1, with D possibly being TRBD2 (6 bases). The CDR3 contains 17 residues. V was clipped by 4 bases and J by 5 bases, with 22 bases between them. Per germline, CDR1 SGHDT and CDR2 YYEEEE. In DNA form, the CDR3 reads TGTGCCAGCAGCATACCGCCGGGACTTGGGTTGAACAATGAGCAGTTCTTC. This encodes CASSIPPGLGLNNEQFF.

This clone was recorded a few times. The rearrangement joins TRBV3-1 (or the pseudogene TRBV3-2) to TRBJ1-6; the D is unclear. The CDR3 is 15 amino acids. With 2 bases removed from V and 5 bases from J, the gap between germline ends came to 10 bases. From germline, CDR1 is LGHDT and CDR2 YNNKEL (reference sequence). The CDR3 nucleotides read TGTGCCAGCAGCCAAAACAGTCTGAATAATTCACCCCTCCACTTT. This gives the protein CASSQNSLNNSPLHF.

CDR3 loop: CASSFEGGREKLFF. CDR3 DNA sequence: TGTGCCAGTAGTTTCGAAGGGGGCCGGGAAAAACTGTTTTTT. This chain connects TRBV19 to TRBJ1-4; TRBD1 matches at 7 bases. Trimming cost V 5 bases and J 8 bases; bases outside gene matches: 8. This CDR3 region has 14 residues. Germline CDR1 and CDR2: LNHDA and SQIVND (reference sequence).

The chain joins TRBV3-1 (or the pseudogene TRBV3-2) to TRBJ1-6; D unclear. The CDR3 runs 18 residues. V was shortened by 0 bases and J by 2 bases, with 14 bases between the two germline ends. The germline CDR1 and CDR2 sequences are LGHDT and YNNKEL (reference sequence). The CDR3 is CASSQDEVGRAYNSPLHF. DNA for the CDR3: TGTGCCAGCAGCCAAGATGAGGTGGGGAGGGCCTATAATTCACCCCTCCACTTT.

V usage is TRBV7-2 and J usage is TRBJ1-5; D is uncertain. Trimming removed 5 bases at V and 1 base at J, with 6 bases between. The CDR3 spans 13 residues. Germline V CDR1 and CDR2: SGHTA, FQGNSA. The CDR3, as DNA: TGTGCCAGCAGCGCGATGAGCAATCAGCCCCAGCATTTT. This encodes CASSAMSNQPQHF.

This chain uses TRBV11-3 with TRBJ1-2; tentative D call: TRBD1 (5 bases). CDR3 length equals 12 residues. CDR1 SGHNT and CDR2 YENEEA come from the germline V gene. The V and J ends lost 5 bases and 3 bases respectively, with 7 bases between them. The CDR3 spells CASSRGDYGYTF. CDR3 bases: TGTGCCAGCAGCCGGGGGGACTATGGCTACACCTTC. The full variable domain, its missing parts supplied by reference TRBV11-3 and TRBJ1-2, is EAGVVQSPRYKIIEKKQPVAFWCNPISGHNTLYWYLQNLGQGPELLIRYENEEAVDDSQLPKDRFSAERLKGVDSTLKIQPAELGDSAVYLCASSRGDYGYTFGSGTRLTVV.

CDR3 sequence (DNA): TGTGCCAGCAGCCAAGATTCGCGGGGGCCCACAGATACGCAGTATTTT. Protein sequence: CASSQDSRGPTDTQYF. This chain joins TRBV3-1 (or the pseudogene TRBV3-2) and TRBJ2-3; TRBD2 might be the D (7 bases). This CDR3 has 16 residues. Looked up from germline, CDR1 is LGHDT and CDR2 is YNNKEL (reference sequence). V was pared by 0 bases and J by 2 bases, with 12 bases between.

The CDR3 region has the DNA TGCGCCAGCAGCCAAGTTGGGGGGAAGGGGGCTGCTTTCTTT. It translates to CASSQVGGKGAAFF. The chain has TRBV4-1 and TRBJ1-1; 7 positions match TRBD1. V gave up 1 base and J gave up 11 bases; unmatched junction bases: 10. The CDR3 is 14 residues long. The germline V gene has CDR1 MGHRA and CDR2 YSYEKL.

V gene TRBV7-9 combines with J gene TRBJ1-4; weak D call: TRBD1 (6 bases). V lost 1 base and J 7 bases, leaving 13 bases between the germline ends. CDR1 and CDR2 from the germline V gene are SEHNR and FQNEAQ (reference sequence). The CDR3 totals 15 residues. CDR3 nucleotide sequence: TGTGCCAGCAGCTTAGAGTTGGGGGCTGGTGAAAAACTGTTTTTT. This encodes CASSLELGAGEKLFF.

The chain carries TRBV24-1 and TRBJ2-3; D is perhaps TRBD1 (6 bases). V lost 3 bases and J 8 bases, leaving 17 bases between the germline ends. The germline CDR1 and CDR2 sequences are KGHDR and SFDVKD. CDR3 length: 15 residues. CDR3 amino acids: CATSDTGQLEGTQYF. The DNA of the CDR3 is TGTGCCACCAGTGATACCGGACAGCTTGAGGGTACGCAGTATTTT.

The rearrangement joins TRBV19 to TRBJ2-3; unclear D gene. The CDR3 totals 14 residues. Trimming stripped 1 base from V and 2 bases from J, with 7 bases between. In germline, CDR1 is LNHDA, CDR2 SQIVND (reference sequence). CDR3 amino acids: CASSIGVSTDTQYF. The CDR3 DNA follows: TGTGCCAGTAGTATAGGAGTCTCCACAGATACGCAGTATTTT.

This clone appeared once. The chain links TRBV24-1 to TRBJ2-2, with TRBD2 as a possible D gene (5 bases). Trimming pared 8 bases from V and 5 bases from J, leaving 8 bases between. CDR3 size: 12 residues. Germline V gene sequence: CDR1 KGHDR, CDR2 SFDVKD. CDR3 nucleotide sequence: TGTGCCACCAATTCGGGGACCGGGGAGCTGTTTTTT. As protein: CATNSGTGELFF.

DNA of the CDR3: TGTGCCACCAGCAGCTGGTCGGAAGAGACCCAGTACTTC. Translation: CATSSWSEETQYF. This chain uses TRBV15 with TRBJ2-5; D is uncertain. The V end lost 3 bases, the J end lost 3 bases, and 8 bases lay between the germline ends. This CDR3 spans 13 amino acids. Germline-derived CDR1 and CDR2 are LNHNV and YYDKDF (reference sequence).

The chain has TRBV29-1 and TRBJ2-7; no clear D. CDR1 and CDR2 (germline): SQVTM, ANQGSEA. The CDR3 has 9 amino acids. V was clipped by 5 bases and J by 5 bases, with 4 bases between them. The CDR3 sequence is CSVSDEQYF. In DNA form, the CDR3 reads TGCAGCGTTTCTGACGAGCAGTACTTC.

This chain uses TRBV30 with TRBJ2-5; 9 bases fit TRBD2. With V trimmed by 0 bases and J by 0 bases, 14 bases remained unmatched. Germline V lookup: CDR1 GTSNPN, CDR2 SVGIG (reference sequence). The CDR3 extends over 19 amino acids. The CDR3, as DNA: TGTGCCTGGAGTGTACGGCGTAGCGGGGGCCTCCGGTACCAAGAGACCCAGTACTTC. It encodes CAWSVRRSGGLRYQETQYF.

About this clone: A read error may produce the germline difference seen at one junction end. The chain carries TRBV2 and TRBJ2-1, with 7 bases identical to TRBD1. This CDR3 is built from 14 residues. Germline CDR1 SNHLY, CDR2 FYNNEI. The CDR3 reads CASIEGTAFNEQFF. CDR3 in DNA: TGTGCCAGCATTGAAGGGACAGCGTTCAATGAGCAGTTCTTC.

This chain's CDR3 is CASHYGGGAQHF. The DNA of the CDR3 is TGTGCCAGCCACTACGGGGGGGGAGCCCAGCATTTT. The chain combines TRBV5-6 with TRBJ1-5; D may be TRBD1 (5 bases). Germline CDR1 reads SGHDT; CDR2 reads YYEEEE. Trimming left V 7 bases short and J 11 bases short, with 16 bases between. The CDR3 is 12 residues long. The full variable domain, its missing parts supplied by reference TRBV5-6 and TRBJ1-5, is DAGVTQSPTHLIKTRGQQVTLRCSPKSGHDTVSWYQQALGQGPQFIFQYYEEEERQRGNFPDRFSGHQFPNYSSELNVNALLLGDSALYLCASHYGGGAQHFGDGTRLSIL.

In DNA form, the CDR3 reads TGCGCCAGCAGCCAAGGCGCTCGCTCCAATGAGCAGTTCTTC. Translation: CASSQGARSNEQFF. The chain has TRBV4-1 and TRBJ2-1; D ambiguous. Germline CDR1 and CDR2: MGHRA and YSYEKL. The length of the CDR3 is 14 residues. Deletions cut 1 base from V and 6 bases from J, with 10 bases between.

This sequence joins TRBV12-3 or TRBV12-4 and TRBJ2-7; possible D gene TRBD1, 5 bases. V was trimmed by 4 bases and J by 6 bases, leaving 13 bases between them. The CDR3 has 13 residues. In DNA form, the CDR3 reads TGTGCCAGCAGTTACAGGCTCCCCCCCGAGCAGTACTTC. It yields the protein CASSYRLPPEQYF.

In its sample, this clone was seen once. The V and J genes are TRBV14 and TRBJ1-1; D gene uncertain. The CDR3 totals 14 residues. CDR1 and CDR2 (germline): SGHDN, FVKESK. The V end lost 4 bases, the J end lost 4 bases, and 13 bases lay between the germline ends. This CDR3 reads CASSPGVLGTEAFF. DNA of the CDR3: TGTGCCAGCAGCCCGGGAGTCCTGGGCACTGAAGCTTTCTTT.

The chain recombines TRBV7-6 with TRBJ2-3, with 12 bases fitting TRBD2. V lost 7 bases and J lost 4; bases outside the gene matches: 6. The germline gives CDR1 SGHVS, CDR2 FNYEAQ. CDR3 size: 15 residues. The CDR3 here is CASTQTSGSPDTQYF. The CDR3 DNA follows: TGTGCCAGCACCCAGACTAGCGGGAGCCCAGATACGCAGTATTTT. The full variable domain, in which reference TRBV7-6 and TRBJ2-3 provide the parts outside the CDR3, is GAGVSQSPRYKVTKRGQDVALRCDPISGHVSLYWYRQALGQGPEFLTYFNYEAQQDKSGLPNDRFSAERPEGSISTLTIQRTEQRDSAMYRCASTQTSGSPDTQYFGPGTRLTVL.

V gene TRBV2 combines with J gene TRBJ1-2; 10 nucleotides align to TRBD1. Unmatched junction bases numbered 8, after V lost 3 bases and J lost 7 bases. CDR1 and CDR2 (germline): SNHLY, FYNNEI. The CDR3 has 15 residues. The CDR3 sequence: CASSDGTGVAGGYTF. The CDR3 region has the DNA TGTGCCAGCAGTGATGGGACAGGGGTTGCCGGTGGCTACACCTTC. Supplemented by reference TRBV2 and TRBJ1-2, the full variable domain reads EPEVTQTPSHQVTQMGQEVILRCVPISNHLYFYWYRQILGQKVEFLVSFYNNEISEKSEIFDDQFSVERPDGSNFTLKIRSTKLEDSAMYFCASSDGTGVAGGYTFGSGTRLTVV.

The chain recombines TRBV10-3 with TRBJ2-7; 9 nucleotides align to TRBD1. Germline-derived CDR1 and CDR2 are ENHRY and SYGVKD. J gave up 0 bases and V 6 bases, and 3 bases lay outside the gene matches. CDR3 length: 14 residues. This chain's CDR3 is CAISDRGTSYEQYF. The CDR3 nucleotides are TGTGCCATCAGCGACAGGGGGACCTCCTACGAGCAGTACTTC.

A few counts support this clone. J is TRBJ2-3 and V is TRBV12-2; the table's D call TRBD2 went unverified against the DNA. TRBV12-2 is deemed a pseudogene. The CDR3 spans 15 residues. This chain's CDR3 is CASRFPSGETDTQYF. The DNA for the CDR3 is TGTGCAAGTCGCTTTCCTAGCGGGGAGACAGATACGCAGTATTTT.

The chain links TRBV5-1 to TRBJ2-2, with TRBD2 matching over 9 bases. The CDR3 runs 15 residues. CDR1 is SGHRS and CDR2 is YFSETQ in the germline V gene. J lost 4 bases, V lost 2 bases, and 3 bases had no gene match. The CDR3 loop reads CASSLERGATGELFF. For the CDR3, the DNA is TGCGCCAGCAGCTTAGAGCGGGGGGCCACCGGGGAGCTGTTTTTT.

This sequence joins TRBV7-2 and TRBJ2-4; D perhaps matches TRBD1 (5 bases). The CDR3 sequence is 13 residues long. Trimming took 5 bases from V and 4 from J, leaving 9 bases between them. Germline V gene lookup returns CDR1 SGHTA and CDR2 FQGNSA. CDR3: CASSTDRKNIQYF. CDR3 nucleotide sequence: TGTGCCAGCAGCACCGACAGAAAAAACATTCAGTACTTC.